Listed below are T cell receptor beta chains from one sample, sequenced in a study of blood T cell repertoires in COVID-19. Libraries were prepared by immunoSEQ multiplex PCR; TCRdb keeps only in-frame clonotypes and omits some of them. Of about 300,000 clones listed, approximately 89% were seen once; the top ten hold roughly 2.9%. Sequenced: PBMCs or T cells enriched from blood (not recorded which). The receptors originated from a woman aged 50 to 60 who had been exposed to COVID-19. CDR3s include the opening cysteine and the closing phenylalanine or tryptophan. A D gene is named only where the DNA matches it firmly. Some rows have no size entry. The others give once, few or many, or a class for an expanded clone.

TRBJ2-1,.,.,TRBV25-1,TGTGCCAGCAGTGAGCGAGCCGTTGAGCAGTTCTTC,CASSERAVEQFF
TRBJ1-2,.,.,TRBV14,TGTGCCAGCAGCAGGGACTCAGCCTTCTATGGCTACACCTTC,CASSRDSAFYGYTF
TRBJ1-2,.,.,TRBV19,TGTGCCAGTACCACCCTCGCTGGGGGGGCTATCCCCTATGGCTACACCTTC,CASTTLAGGAIPYGYTF
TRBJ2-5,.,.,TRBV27,TGTGCCAGCAGTTTTACGGGAATCCAAGAGACCCAGTACTTC,CASSFTGIQETQYF
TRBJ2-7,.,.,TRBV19,TGTGCCAGTAGTAAGGACACCTCCTACGAGCAGTACTTC,CASSKDTSYEQYF
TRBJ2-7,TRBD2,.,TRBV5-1,TGCGCCAGCAGCCCTGGACTAGCGGGGGTTGAGCAGTACTTC,CASSPGLAGVEQYF
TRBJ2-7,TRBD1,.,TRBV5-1,TGCGCCAGCAGCATCCGACAGGGCCCACACTACGAGCAGTACTTC,CASSIRQGPHYEQYF
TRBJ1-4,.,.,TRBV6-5,TGTGCCAGCAGCCGAGGCTTGGCTAATGAAAAACTGTTTTTT,CASSRGLANEKLFF
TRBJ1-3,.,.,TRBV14,TGTGCCAGCAGCACCGGACAGTTCTCTGGAAACACCATATATTTT,CASSTGQFSGNTIYF
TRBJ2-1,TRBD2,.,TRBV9,TGTGCCAGCAGCGTAGGGACTAGCGGGCATAACAATGAGCAGTTCTTC,CASSVGTSGHNNEQFF
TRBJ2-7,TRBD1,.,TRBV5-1,TGCGCCAGCAGGACAGGGGAGTTAGGAGGCGAGCAGTACTTC,CASRTGELGGEQYF
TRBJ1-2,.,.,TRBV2,TGTGCCAGCAGTGTCCAGGGTTTTGTCTATGGCTACACCTTC,CASSVQGFVYGYTF
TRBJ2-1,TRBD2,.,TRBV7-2,TGTGCCAGCAGCTTCTCAGCGGGGGGACCGGCCAATGAGCAGTTCTTC,CASSFSAGGPANEQFF
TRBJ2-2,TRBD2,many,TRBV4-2,TGTGCCAGCAGCCCCGGGGGGGCGGACACCGGGGAGCTGTTTTTT,CASSPGGADTGELFF
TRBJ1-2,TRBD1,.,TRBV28,TGTGCCAGCAGCAACGACAGGGGCTATGGCTACACCTTC,CASSNDRGYGYTF
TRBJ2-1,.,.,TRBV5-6,TGTGCCAGCAGCCTCGGGAGTATGCCCTACAATGAGCAGTTCTTC,CASSLGSMPYNEQFF
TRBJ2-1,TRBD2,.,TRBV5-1,TGCGCCAGCAGCTTGTTAACCGGGGGGAATGAGCAGTTCTTC,CASSLLTGGNEQFF
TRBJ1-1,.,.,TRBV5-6,TGTGCCTCCGAGGGACAATCGAACACTGAAGCTTTCTTT,CASEGQSNTEAFF
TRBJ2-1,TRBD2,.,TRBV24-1,TGTGCCACCAGTGATAGGACTAGCGGAGTATACAATGAGCAGTTCTTC,CATSDRTSGVYNEQFF
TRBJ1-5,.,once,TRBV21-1,TGTGCCAGCAGCAAAGCGCTTTCGGGGGGCGGGGGATTTTATAGCAATCAGCCCCAGCATTTT,CASSKALSGGGGFYSNQPQHF
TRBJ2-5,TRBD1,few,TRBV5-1,TGCGCCAGCAGCTTGTCGACAGGGCAAGAGACCCAGTACTTC,CASSLSTGQETQYF
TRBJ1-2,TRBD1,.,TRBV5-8,TGTGCCAGCAGCCCCCGGGACAGGGGGTATGGCTACACCTTC,CASSPRDRGYGYTF
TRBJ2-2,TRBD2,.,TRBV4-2,TGTGCCAGCAGCCATCAAACCGGGACTAGCGGACCCGAGCTGTTTTTT,CASSHQTGTSGPELFF
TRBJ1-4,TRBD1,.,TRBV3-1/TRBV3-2,TGTGCCAGCAGCCAAGGAGGGGGCTTTCGTGAAAAACTGTTTTTT,CASSQGGGFREKLFF
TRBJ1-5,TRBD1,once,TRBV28,TGTGCCAGCACCCCTTCAGGGGGGAATCAGCCCCAGCATTTT,CASTPSGGNQPQHF
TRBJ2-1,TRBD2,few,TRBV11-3,TGTGCCAGCAGCTTGGCGGGGGGGGTATCCCCGGGGAATGAGCAGTTCTTC,CASSLAGGVSPGNEQFF
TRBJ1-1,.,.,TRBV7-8,TGTGCCAGCAGCTTACGTCGGGGTGTCCCACACACTGAAGCTTTCTTT,CASSLRRGVPHTEAFF
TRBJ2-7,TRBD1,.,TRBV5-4,TGTGCCAGCAGCCCCAATACCGGGACAGGGTCCTACGAGCAGTACTTC,CASSPNTGTGSYEQYF
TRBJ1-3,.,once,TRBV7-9,TGTGCCAGCAGCTTACAGGGGAAAACTGGAAACACCATATATTTT,CASSLQGKTGNTIYF
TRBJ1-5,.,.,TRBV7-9,TGTGCCAGCAGCTTAGATGCGGTTAATCAGCCCCAGCATTTT,CASSLDAVNQPQHF
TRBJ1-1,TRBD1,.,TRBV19,TGTGCCAGTAGTACCCAGGGGGCGCTTAACACTGAAGCTTTCTTT,CASSTQGALNTEAFF
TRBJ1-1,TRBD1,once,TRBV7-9,TGTGCCAGCACCCCGGACAGGAACCTCGTTAACAATGAAGCTTTCTTT,CASTPDRNLVNNEAFF
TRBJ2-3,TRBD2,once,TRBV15,TGTGCCACCAGCAGTGGTGGACTAGCGGGGGGCCTCAGCACAGATACGCAGTATTTT,CATSSGGLAGGLSTDTQYF
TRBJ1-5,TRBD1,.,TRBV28,TGTGCCAGCAGCTCCCTCGGACAGGGGGCGGTAGGCAATCAGCCCCAGCATTTT,CASSSLGQGAVGNQPQHF
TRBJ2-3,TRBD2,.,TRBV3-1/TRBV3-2,TGTGCCAGCAGCCATCAAGGACTAGCGGGCACAGATACGCAGTATTTT,CASSHQGLAGTDTQYF
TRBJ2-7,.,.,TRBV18,TGTGCCAGCTCACCGGAGGGGGGGGTATACGAGCAGTACTTC,CASSPEGGVYEQYF
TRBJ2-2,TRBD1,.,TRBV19,TGTGCCAGTAGTATTTTCATGGACAGGGAACGAAGCGGGGAGCTGTTTTTT,CASSIFMDRERSGELFF
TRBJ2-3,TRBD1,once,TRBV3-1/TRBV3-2,TGTGCCAGCAGCCAAGCGACAGGGGGTAGCACAGATACGCAGTATTTT,CASSQATGGSTDTQYF
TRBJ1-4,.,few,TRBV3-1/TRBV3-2,TGTGCCAGCAGCCCCGGGGGGGGTGAAAAACTGTTTTTT,CASSPGGGEKLFF
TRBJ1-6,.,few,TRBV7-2,TGTGCCAGCAGCTTAGTAAGAGCCCGGAGCTCCTATAATTCACCCCTCCACTTT,CASSLVRARSSYNSPLHF
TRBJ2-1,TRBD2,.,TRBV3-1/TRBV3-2,TGTGCCAGCAGCCAAGCAGCGGGGTTTTCCTACAATGAGCAGTTCTTC,CASSQAAGFSYNEQFF
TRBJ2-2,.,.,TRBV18,TGTGCCAGCTCACCAATTCGCGGACAGACGAACACCGGGGAGCTGTTTTTT,CASSPIRGQTNTGELFF
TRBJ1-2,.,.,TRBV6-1,TGTGCCAGCAGTGAACAGGGGAAAGGCTACACCTTC,CASSEQGKGYTF
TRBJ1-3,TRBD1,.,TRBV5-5,TGTGCCAGCAGCTTCGACAGGGTGGGAAACACCATATATTTT,CASSFDRVGNTIYF
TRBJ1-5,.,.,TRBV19,TGTGCCAGTAGTACGACAGGTTATAGCAATCAGCCCCAGCATTTT,CASSTTGYSNQPQHF
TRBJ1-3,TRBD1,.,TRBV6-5,TGTGCCAGCAAAACGGGACAGGGGGCTGGAAACACCATATATTTT,CASKTGQGAGNTIYF
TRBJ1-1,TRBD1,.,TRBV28,TGTGCCAGCAGTGGACAGGACGGGGGCACTGAAGCTTTCTTT,CASSGQDGGTEAFF
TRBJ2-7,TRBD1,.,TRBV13,TGTGCCAGCAGCTTGGACAGGAGAGAGCAGTACTTC,CASSLDRREQYF
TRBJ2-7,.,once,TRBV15,TGTGCCACCAGCAGAGATAGGGCAGGGGCCTTTGGGGAGCAGTACTTC,CATSRDRAGAFGEQYF
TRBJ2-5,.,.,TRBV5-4,TGTGCCAGCAGCTTGGTAGGGGGTTGGCAAGAGACCCAGTACTTC,CASSLVGGWQETQYF
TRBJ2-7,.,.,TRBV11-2,TGTGCCTCGCGGGGGCTATCCTCCTACGAGCAGTACTTC,CASRGLSSYEQYF
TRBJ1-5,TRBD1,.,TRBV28,TGTGCCAGCAGTTTAGGGGGACAGGGCTTGGGAAGCAATCAGCCCCAGCATTTT,CASSLGGQGLGSNQPQHF
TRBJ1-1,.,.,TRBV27,TGTGCCAGCAGTCAATATGGGAGAGAAGCTTTCTTT,CASSQYGREAFF
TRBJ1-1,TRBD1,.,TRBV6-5,TGTGCCAGCAGGGACCGGACAGGAAGGAACACTGAAGCTTTCTTT,CASRDRTGRNTEAFF